These 26 T cell receptor beta chains came from one sample sequenced in a study of blood T cell repertoires in COVID-19. The method was immunoSEQ multiplex PCR; TCRdb's version includes in-frame clones alone and lacks a portion of them. The sample holds about 130,000 clones, roughly 86% seen once. Sequencing was performed on peripheral blood. All receptors derive from a woman aged 55-69 years with acute or convalescent COVID-19.

The chain links TRBV18 to TRBJ2-2; D may be TRBD1 (6 bases). V lost 0 bases, J lost 0 bases, and 14 bases lay in between. This CDR3 spans 18 amino acids. CDR1 and CDR2 from the germline V gene are KGHSH and LQKENI. The CDR3 spells CASSPPNGPGANTGELFF. CDR3 nucleotide sequence: TGTGCCAGCTCACCACCAAACGGACCAGGGGCGAACACCGGGGAGCTGTTTTTT.

This clone showed up just once. The V gene is TRBV7-3, the J gene TRBJ1-1, with D unclear. The V end was cut by 5 bases, the J end by 0 bases, with 13 bases between. Looked up from germline, CDR1 is SGHTA and CDR2 is FQGTGA. This CDR3 has 15 amino acids. CDR3 coding DNA: TGTGCCAGCAGCCTCTCCCGCAACATGAACACTGAAGCTTTCTTT. This encodes CASSLSRNMNTEAFF.

The chain combines TRBV6-1 with TRBJ2-7; 8 nucleotides agree with TRBD1. Germline CDR1 is MNHNS and CDR2 is SASEGT. V trimming: 1 base; J trimming: 2 bases; junction bases outside the gene matches: 4. This CDR3 comprises 15 residues. CDR3 region: CASSEGTGKTYEQYV. In DNA form, the CDR3 reads TGTGCCAGCAGTGAAGGGACAGGGAAGACCTACGAGCAGTACGTC.

The CDR3 is CASSVDSGTYNEQFF. DNA of the CDR3: TGTGCCAGCAGCGTAGATAGCGGGACCTACAATGAGCAGTTCTTC. The chain recombines TRBV9 with TRBJ2-1, with TRBD2 matching 8 bases. V lost 0 bases, J lost 2 bases, and 1 base stayed unmatched. The CDR3 totals 15 residues. Germline V lookup: CDR1 SGDLS, CDR2 YYNGEE.

This clone was counted only a few times. The J gene is TRBJ2-7, the V gene TRBV7-8; weak D call: TRBD1 (7 bases). CDR3 size: 15 residues. V lost 5 bases, J lost 7 bases, and 21 bases lay in between. Germline CDR1 reads SGHVS; CDR2 reads FQNEAQ. The CDR3 bases are TGTGCCAGCAGCCCCGCCGGAGGGGGCGGGTATGAGCAGTACTTC. It specifies CASSPAGGGGYEQYF.

The chain has TRBV5-4 and TRBJ2-3; the match to TRBD2 covers 9 bases. Germline CDR1 SGHNT, CDR2 YYREEE (reference sequence). The J segment lost 0 bases and the V segment lost 4 bases, leaving 3 bases of the junction unmatched. This CDR3 has 15 residues. The CDR3 sequence: CASSPGLASTDTQYF. The CDR3 nucleotides are TGTGCCAGCAGCCCTGGACTAGCGAGCACAGATACGCAGTATTTT.

In its sample, this clone was seen once. The V and J genes are TRBV4-2 and TRBJ2-2; TRBD2 matches at 12 bases. The CDR3 has 18 amino acids. Per germline, CDR1 LGHNA and CDR2 YNFKEQ. The V and J ends lost 0 bases and 5 bases, in that order; junction bases with no gene match: 7. The CDR3 spells CASSQERLAGGGTGELFF. The DNA for the CDR3 is TGTGCCAGCAGCCAAGAAAGGCTAGCGGGAGGGGGGACCGGGGAGCTGTTTTTT.

The chain joins TRBV4-1 to TRBJ2-1, with D tentatively TRBD2 (6 bases). The CDR3 has 15 residues. Germline values: CDR1 MGHRA, CDR2 YSYEKL. V lost 1 base to trimming and J lost 6 bases, with 13 bases between them. The CDR3 nucleotides are TGCGCCAGCAGCCAAGTCCTAGCGTTAGGCAATGAGCAGTTCTTC. Translation gives CASSQVLALGNEQFF.

V and J are TRBV3-1 (or the pseudogene TRBV3-2) and TRBJ1-4; TRBD1 is a possible D gene (6 bases). There are 16 residues in the CDR3. Trimming removed 2 bases at V and 8 bases at J, with 18 bases between. CDR1 and CDR2 from the germline V gene are LGHDT and YNNKEL (reference sequence). The CDR3 is CASSQQGPRVGEKLFF. CDR3 DNA sequence: TGTGCCAGCAGCCAACAGGGGCCAAGGGTCGGCGAAAAACTGTTTTTT.

In DNA form, the CDR3 reads TGTGCCAGCTCACCTCCTCGCGGGCTTACTGAAGCTTTCTTT. Its protein product is CASSPPRGLTEAFF. The J gene is TRBJ1-1, the V gene TRBV18, with D uncertain. The CDR3 sequence is 14 residues long. The germline V gene has CDR1 KGHSH and CDR2 LQKENI. Trimming stripped 3 bases from V and 5 bases from J, with 13 bases between.

The chain uses TRBV4-2 and TRBJ2-3; 9 bases align to TRBD2. The germline gives CDR1 LGHNA, CDR2 YNFKEQ. Germline trimming cut 3 bases from V and 0 bases from J; bases unmatched to any gene: 7. The CDR3 extends over 17 amino acids. This chain's CDR3 is CASSHSPTSGSTDTQYF. Here the CDR3 DNA reads TGTGCCAGCAGCCATTCCCCCACTAGCGGGAGCACAGATACGCAGTATTTT.

The chain uses TRBV6-1 and TRBJ2-3; tentative D call: TRBD1 (6 bases). CDR3 size: 17 residues. Germline assignment: CDR1 MNHNS and CDR2 SASEGT. Trimming stripped 1 base from V and 1 base from J, with 15 bases between. The CDR3 loop is CASSEGQGGFRTDTQYF. The CDR3 bases are TGTGCCAGCAGTGAAGGTCAAGGGGGATTTCGCACAGATACGCAGTATTTT.

The chain uses TRBV7-9 and TRBJ2-7; weak D call: TRBD1 (5 bases). The CDR3 spans 12 residues. Trimming removed 6 bases at V and 4 bases at J, with 10 bases between. Per the germline V gene, CDR1 is SEHNR and CDR2 is FQNEAQ (reference sequence). Here the CDR3 DNA reads TGTGCCAGCAGGGGGCTTGGATACGAGCAGTACGTC. This gives the protein CASRGLGYEQYV.

V gene TRBV27 combines with J gene TRBJ2-5; 7 bases line up with TRBD1. This CDR3 region has 14 residues. V lost 4 bases, J lost 3 bases, and 5 bases stayed unmatched. The germline V gene has CDR1 MNHEY and CDR2 SMNVEV (reference sequence). The CDR3 DNA sequence: TGTGCCAGCAGTTCGGGACAGACCAAAGAGACCCAGTACTTC. It translates to CASSSGQTKETQYF.

The chain is built from TRBV7-2 and TRBJ1-6; a possible D gene is TRBD1 (6 bases). Trimming took off 7 bases at V and 9 bases at J, with 19 bases between the two ends. The CDR3 spans 15 residues. The germline V gene has CDR1 SGHTA and CDR2 FQGNSA. In nucleotides, the CDR3 is TGTGCCAGCAATCCCCAGGGCGGGGGCGGTTCACCCCTCCACTTT. Amino acid sequence: CASNPQGGGGSPLHF.

V is TRBV19 and J is TRBJ2-2; a possible D gene is TRBD1 (6 bases). Germline-derived CDR1 and CDR2 are LNHDA and SQIVND (reference sequence). The CDR3 covers 15 residues. V lost 7 bases to trimming and J lost 5 bases, with 17 bases between them. CDR3 bases: TGTGCCAGTAATAGCTTCCTACAGGGAACCGGGGAGCTGTTTTTT. Translation: CASNSFLQGTGELFF.

V and J are TRBV6-5 and TRBJ1-2; TRBD1 aligns across 11 bases. The length of the CDR3 is 15 residues. The germline gives CDR1 MNHEY, CDR2 SVGAGI. V was clipped by 6 bases and J by 4 bases; unmatched bases: 7. CDR3 residues: CASSAGQGASYGYTF. CDR3 in DNA: TGTGCCAGCAGCGCAGGACAGGGGGCGAGCTATGGCTACACCTTC.

This chain joins TRBV19 and TRBJ1-2, with 10 bases fitting TRBD1. The CDR3 length is 14 residues. J gave up 8 bases and V 4 bases, and 7 bases lay outside the gene matches. Germline loops: CDR1 LNHDA, CDR2 SQIVND (reference sequence). The CDR3 here is CASSRDRGLGGYTF. DNA of the CDR3: TGTGCCAGTAGTAGAGACAGGGGGCTCGGAGGCTACACCTTC.

The J gene is TRBJ2-1, the V gene TRBV13; possibly TRBD2 for D (6 bases). Trimming took off 1 base at V and 8 bases at J, with 21 bases between the two ends. CDR3 length equals 17 residues. The germline V gene has CDR1 PRHDT and CDR2 FYEKMQ (reference sequence). CDR3 bases: TGTGCCAGCAGCTTAGAAGGGCGCTCTAGCGTCCGCCATGAGCAGTTCTTC. It codes for CASSLEGRSSVRHEQFF.

This clone was found once. The chain is built from TRBV2 and TRBJ1-1; a possible D gene is TRBD1 (5 bases). Deletions cut 3 bases from V and 7 bases from J, with 15 bases between. Germline V lookup: CDR1 SNHLY, CDR2 FYNNEI. The CDR3 consists of 14 residues. The CDR3 reads CASSEGGNKGEAFF. The DNA of the CDR3 is TGTGCCAGCAGTGAGGGGGGGAACAAGGGTGAAGCTTTCTTT.

The V and J genes are TRBV7-8 and TRBJ1-1; D gene uncertain. Germline-derived CDR1 and CDR2 are SGHVS and FQNEAQ. V lost 8 bases to trimming and J lost 1 base, with 11 bases between them. The CDR3 loop spans 13 amino acids. The CDR3 DNA reads TGTGCCAGCCGAGATTCGCCGAACACTGAAGCTTTCTTT. It specifies CASRDSPNTEAFF.

The chain employs TRBV7-9 and TRBJ1-1; no reliable D call. V was pared by 7 bases and J by 0 bases, with 12 bases between. The germline CDR1 and CDR2 sequences are SEHNR and FQNEAQ (reference sequence). This CDR3 is built from 14 residues. The CDR3 DNA sequence: TGTGCCAGCACCCTGGCGGGCGTGAACACTGAAGCTTTCTTT. Translating it yields CASTLAGVNTEAFF.

DNA for the CDR3: TGTGCTAGTGGTTTGGACTGGTCAGGGGACAATCAGCCCCAGCATTTT. Protein sequence: CASGLDWSGDNQPQHF. This chain connects TRBV12-5 to TRBJ1-5; D is possibly TRBD1 (6 bases). V was pared by 1 base and J by 3 bases, with 13 bases between. Germline V gene data show CDR1 as LGHNT and CDR2 as FRNRAP. There are 16 residues in the CDR3.

The rearrangement links TRBV27 to TRBJ2-1, with 8 bases aligning to TRBD2. The ends lost 3 bases at V and 6 bases at J; junction bases unmatched: 10. This CDR3 has 16 amino acids. Germline assignment: CDR1 MNHEY and CDR2 SMNVEV (reference sequence). In nucleotides, the CDR3 is TGTGCCAGCAGTTTTCAGGGGTACGGGAGGGGCAATGAGCAGTTCTTC. Its translation is CASSFQGYGRGNEQFF.

The chain couples TRBV9 to TRBJ1-3; D is undetermined. The CDR3 spans 12 residues. CDR1 is SGDLS, CDR2 YYNGEE, per germline. Trimming left V 0 bases short and J 8 bases short, with 6 bases between. The CDR3 reads CASSVDEHTIYF. The CDR3 nucleotides are TGTGCCAGCAGCGTAGACGAGCACACCATATATTTT.

The V and J genes are TRBV5-4 and TRBJ2-3; 7 bases match TRBD1. Germline V gene lookup returns CDR1 SGHNT and CDR2 YYREEE (reference sequence). Trimming took 4 bases from V and 2 from J; bases not matched to a gene: 7. The CDR3 is 15 residues long. For the CDR3, the DNA is TGTGCCAGCAGCATCAAGACAGGGTTCACAGATACGCAGTATTTT. Its translation: CASSIKTGFTDTQYF. Based on the CDR3 plus reference TRBV5-4 and TRBJ2-3, the full variable domain is ETGVTQSPTHLIKTRGQQVTLRCSSQSGHNTVSWYQQALGQGPQFIFQYYREEENGRGNFPPRFSGLQFPNYSSELNVNALELDDSALYLCASSIKTGFTDTQYFGPGTRLTVL.